This TCR beta chain was retrieved from a study of T cells in women clearing cervical HPV infection (dated by TCRdb to 2017 to 2018). Study-wide context: The cases were some 27 women with histologically confirmed HPV16-related CIN3 or worse, and 2 of these cases were invasive cancers. The 25 controls were women who cleared a single incident HPV16 infection within 12 months without developing precancer or cancer. Blood from cases was collected at the visit at which the lesion was first identified, whereas blood from controls was collected once infection was no longer detected. Among cases, blood sampling came a median of roughly 150 days after lesion detection, with an interquartile range of about 80 to 230 days. Since only a few of the women had HLA typing available, the possibility that HLA type was acting as a confounder could not be ruled out. Nested within Costa Rica's Guanacaste HPV Natural History Study, an exploratory proof-of-principle case-control study compared TCR repertoires across cervical HPV16 outcomes. Cases and controls were matched on year of sample collection and on age within five years. Cases had a median age of about 34 years compared with 37 to 40 for controls, and baseline characteristics showed no significant differences between the groups. In the parent cohort, some 10,000 women aged 18 or older were enrolled in Guanacaste, Costa Rica, during about 1992 to 1994 and were followed for more than 6 years. Quality controls consisted of five blinded duplicates per group, for a total of approximately 60 samples made up of around 50 participants and ten or so replicates. General conclusions and limits of the study: The cross-sectional design could not show whether the associations came before the infection or were a result of it, and neither effector/memory subsets nor HPV-specific T cells were isolated. Because T-cell numbers per sample were unknown, differences in richness could reflect varying T-cell content rather than repertoire biology. TCR repertoire richness was significantly higher in CIN3+ cases than in controls across sequencing depths, while evenness did not differ. Cases had lower TRBV6-7 relative abundance than controls (about 0.099% versus 0.16%; Bonferroni P = 0.0008). Random forest classifiers that combined richness and V gene abundances separated cases from controls with an estimated AUC of 0.8 to 0.85.

On this clone itself: Its antigen remains undetermined. The read falls 3 residues short of the CDR3 end, and the missing part is taken from the germline J gene.

According to the germline V gene (reference sequence), CDR1 reads LNHDA and CDR2 reads SQIVND. The CDR3 has 14 amino acids, counting the end cysteine and phenylalanine. The DNA shown is the part of the CDR3 that was read: 33 bases, in frame from base 1. Using the immunoSEQ assay, multiplex PCR amplified TCR beta CDR3 regions from an average of approximately 1,200 ng of genomic DNA per sample. The assay corrected primer bias using a complete synthetic TCR repertoire to establish an amplification baseline. The amplicons were sequenced on the Illumina platform. As for how the authors treated the data: Error correction of the sequences involved clustering with frequency ratios plus a modified nearest-neighbor algorithm, after which the sequences were analyzed in the immunoSEQ Analyzer using IMGT gene definitions. TCR richness and evenness were averaged over 20 rarefaction repeats at each rarefaction depth, excluding samples with fewer sequences than the depth. Wilcoxon rank sum tests with FDR correction were used to compare relative abundances of V, D and J genes between the groups. In the blinded duplicates, the intraclass correlation was just under 97% for TCR richness and averaged about 80% across 66 gene segments. The table was pulled from immuneACCESS by TCRdb, which kept in-frame rearrangements only. Such tables lose some clones; where checked, under half of the loss comes from unresolved V genes, and the rest has no known cause. V and J calls and clone size follow that table, whereas D and trimming were derived from the DNA. The record for this sample contains some 40,000 clones. The ten biggest clones cover around 5.8% of the sample.

Every participant had a single incident cervical HPV16 infection, and women with prevalent HPV16 infections were excluded. Cervical HPV DNA was detected with MY09/MY11 PCR, and genotyping was done with dot-blot hybridization. Roughly 15 mL of heparinized blood were centrifuged, and the buffy coat was aliquoted, frozen at -30°C, then stored at -80°C. QIAGEN kits were used to extract genomic DNA from the buffy coat specimens. The TCR was taken from a woman between 18 and 70 years old with a cervical HPV16 infection that either progressed to CIN3+ or cleared (not recorded which). This receptor chain uses TRBV19 and TRBJ1-2; no D gene can be assigned with confidence. Sequencing was carried out using blood buffy coat. The CDR3 is CASSIVSSYNDYTF. The DNA read from the CDR3 is TGTGCCAGTAGTATAGTTAGCTCCTACAATGAC.